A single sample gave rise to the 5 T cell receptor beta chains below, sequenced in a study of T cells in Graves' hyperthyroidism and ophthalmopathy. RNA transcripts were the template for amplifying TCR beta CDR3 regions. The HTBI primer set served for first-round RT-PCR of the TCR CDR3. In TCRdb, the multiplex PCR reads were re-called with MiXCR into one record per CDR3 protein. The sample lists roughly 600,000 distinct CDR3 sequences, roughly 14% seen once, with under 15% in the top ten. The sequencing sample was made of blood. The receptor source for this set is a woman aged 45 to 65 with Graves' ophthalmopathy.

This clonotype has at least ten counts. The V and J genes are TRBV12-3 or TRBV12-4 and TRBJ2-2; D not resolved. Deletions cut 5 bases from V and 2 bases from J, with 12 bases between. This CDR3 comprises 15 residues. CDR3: CASSPLKVNTGELFF. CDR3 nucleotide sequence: TGTGCCAGCAGTCCTTTGAAGGTTAACACCGGGGAGCTGTTTTTT.

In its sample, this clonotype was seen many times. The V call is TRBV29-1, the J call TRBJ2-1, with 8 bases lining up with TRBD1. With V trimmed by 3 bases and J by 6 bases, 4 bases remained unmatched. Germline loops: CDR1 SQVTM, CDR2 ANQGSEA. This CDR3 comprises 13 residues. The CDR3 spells CSVDRGHSNEQFF. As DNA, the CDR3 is TGCAGCGTTGACAGGGGGCACTCCAATGAGCAGTTCTTC.

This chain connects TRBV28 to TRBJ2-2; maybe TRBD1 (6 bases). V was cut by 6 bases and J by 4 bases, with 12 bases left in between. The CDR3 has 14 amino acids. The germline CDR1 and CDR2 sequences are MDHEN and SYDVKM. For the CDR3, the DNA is TGTGCCAGCAGGCAACAGGGAGTCACCGGGGAGCTGTTTTTT. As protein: CASRQQGVTGELFF. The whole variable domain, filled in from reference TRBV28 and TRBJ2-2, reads DVKVTQSSRYLVKRTGEKVFLECVQDMDHENMFWYRQDPGLGLRLIYFSYDVKMKEKGDIPEGYSVSREKKERFSLILESASTNQTSMYLCASRQQGVTGELFFGEGSRLTVL.

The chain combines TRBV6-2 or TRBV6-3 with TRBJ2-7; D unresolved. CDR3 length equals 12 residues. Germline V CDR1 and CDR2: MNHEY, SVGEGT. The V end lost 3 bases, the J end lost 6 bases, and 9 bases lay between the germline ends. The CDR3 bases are TGTGCCAGCAGTTATCCCCGATTCGAGCAGTACTTC. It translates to CASSYPRFEQYF.

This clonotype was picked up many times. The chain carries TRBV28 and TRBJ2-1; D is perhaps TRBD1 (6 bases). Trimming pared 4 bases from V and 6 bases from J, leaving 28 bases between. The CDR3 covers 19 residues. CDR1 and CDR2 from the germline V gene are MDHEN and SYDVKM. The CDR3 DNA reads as TGTGCCAGCAGTTCTACCGGGACACCCCAGAAAATTGTAGGCAATGAGCAGTTCTTC. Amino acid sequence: CASSSTGTPQKIVGNEQFF.